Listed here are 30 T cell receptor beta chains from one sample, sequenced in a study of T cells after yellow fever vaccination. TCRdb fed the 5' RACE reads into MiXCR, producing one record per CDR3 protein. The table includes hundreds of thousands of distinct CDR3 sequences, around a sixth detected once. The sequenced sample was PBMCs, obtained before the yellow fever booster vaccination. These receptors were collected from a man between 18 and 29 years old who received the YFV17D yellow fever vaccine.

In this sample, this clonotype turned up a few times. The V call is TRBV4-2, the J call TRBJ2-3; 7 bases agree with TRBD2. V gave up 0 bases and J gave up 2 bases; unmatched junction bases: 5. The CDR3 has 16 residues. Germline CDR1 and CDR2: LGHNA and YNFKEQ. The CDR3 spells CASSQEGGAPTDTQYF. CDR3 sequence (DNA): TGTGCCAGCAGCCAAGAGGGAGGGGCCCCCACAGATACGCAGTATTTT.

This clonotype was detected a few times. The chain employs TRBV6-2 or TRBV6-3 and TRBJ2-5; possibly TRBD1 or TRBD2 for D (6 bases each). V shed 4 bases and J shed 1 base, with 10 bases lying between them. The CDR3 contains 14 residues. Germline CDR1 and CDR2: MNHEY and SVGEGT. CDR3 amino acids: CASSWGAAQETQYF. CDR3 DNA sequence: TGTGCCAGCAGTTGGGGGGCCGCCCAAGAGACCCAGTACTTC.

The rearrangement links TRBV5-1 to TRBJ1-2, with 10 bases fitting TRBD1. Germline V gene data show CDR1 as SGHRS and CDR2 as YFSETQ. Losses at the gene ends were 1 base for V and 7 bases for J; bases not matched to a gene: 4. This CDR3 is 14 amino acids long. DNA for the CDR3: TGCGCCAGCAGCTTGTCCGGGACAGGGGCTGGCTACACCTTC. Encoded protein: CASSLSGTGAGYTF.

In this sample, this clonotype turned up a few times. In DNA, the CDR3 is TGTGCCAGCAGTTTCCTGGGGGCTCAGACCCAGTACTTC. Translating gives CASSFLGAQTQYF. The chain uses TRBV27 and TRBJ2-5, with D possibly being TRBD1 (6 bases). Germline V gives CDR1 MNHEY, CDR2 SMNVEV (reference sequence). Trimming took 3 bases from V and 6 from J, leaving 11 bases between them. The CDR3 runs 13 residues.

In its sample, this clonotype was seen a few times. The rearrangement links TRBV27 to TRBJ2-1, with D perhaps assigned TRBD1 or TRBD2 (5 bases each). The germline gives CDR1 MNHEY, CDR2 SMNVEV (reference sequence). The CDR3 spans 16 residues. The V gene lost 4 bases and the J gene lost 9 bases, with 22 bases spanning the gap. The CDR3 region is CASSSNPGPSYSEQFF. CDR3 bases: TGTGCCAGCAGTTCGAACCCGGGACCCTCTTATTCTGAGCAGTTCTTC.

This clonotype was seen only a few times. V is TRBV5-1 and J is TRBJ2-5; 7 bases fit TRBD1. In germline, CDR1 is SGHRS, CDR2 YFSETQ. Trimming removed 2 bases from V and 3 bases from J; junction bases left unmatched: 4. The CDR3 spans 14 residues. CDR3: CASSFMGTEETQYF. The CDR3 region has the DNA TGCGCCAGCAGCTTTATGGGGACAGAAGAGACCCAGTACTTC. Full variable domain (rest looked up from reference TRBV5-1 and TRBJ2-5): KAGVTQTPRYLIKTRGQQVTLSCSPISGHRSVSWYQQTPGQGLQFLFEYFSETQRNKGNFPGRFSGRQFSNSRSEMNVSTLELGDSALYLCASSFMGTEETQYFGPGTRLLVL.

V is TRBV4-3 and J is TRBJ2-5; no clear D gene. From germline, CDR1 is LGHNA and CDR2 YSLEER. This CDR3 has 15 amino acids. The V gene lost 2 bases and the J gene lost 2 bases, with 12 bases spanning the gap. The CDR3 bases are TGCGCCAGCAGCCAACAGACAACCGATCAAGAGACCCAGTACTTC. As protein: CASSQQTTDQETQYF.

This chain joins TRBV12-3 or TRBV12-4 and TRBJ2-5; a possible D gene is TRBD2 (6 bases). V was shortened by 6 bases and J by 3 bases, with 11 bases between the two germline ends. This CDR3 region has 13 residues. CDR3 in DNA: TGTGCCAGCAGGCGGGACGGCGAAGAGACCCAGTACTTC. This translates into CASRRDGEETQYF.

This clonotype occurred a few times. CDR3 protein: CAISPGQTNTEAFF. Written as DNA, the CDR3 is TGTGCCATCAGCCCGGGACAGACGAACACTGAAGCTTTCTTT. The chain employs TRBV10-3 and TRBJ1-1; 7 bases are shared with TRBD1. This CDR3 is 14 amino acids long. V was clipped by 6 bases and J by 1 base; unmatched bases: 5. Germline CDR1 reads ENHRY; CDR2 reads SYGVKD.

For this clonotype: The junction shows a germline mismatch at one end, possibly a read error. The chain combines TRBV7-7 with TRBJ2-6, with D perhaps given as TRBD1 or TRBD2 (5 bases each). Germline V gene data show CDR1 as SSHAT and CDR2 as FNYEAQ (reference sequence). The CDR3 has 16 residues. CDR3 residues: CASSLGVRSGANVLTF. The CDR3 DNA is TGTGCTAGCAGCCTGGGGGTTCGCTCTGGGGCCAACGTCCTGACTTTC.

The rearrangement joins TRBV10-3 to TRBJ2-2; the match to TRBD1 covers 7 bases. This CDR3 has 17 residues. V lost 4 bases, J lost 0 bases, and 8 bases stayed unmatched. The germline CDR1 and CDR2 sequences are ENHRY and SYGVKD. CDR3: CAISGDRMTANTGELFF. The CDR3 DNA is TGTGCCATCAGTGGGGACAGAATGACCGCGAACACCGGGGAGCTGTTTTTT.

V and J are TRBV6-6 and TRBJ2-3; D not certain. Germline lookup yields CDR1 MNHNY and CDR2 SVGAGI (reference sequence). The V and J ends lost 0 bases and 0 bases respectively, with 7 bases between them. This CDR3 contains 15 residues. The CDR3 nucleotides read TGTGCCAGCAGTTACTCGAGGTCGAGCACAGATACGCAGTATTTT. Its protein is CASSYSRSSTDTQYF.

This CDR3 reads CASSSRGGGATGELFF. The CDR3 DNA reads TGCGCCAGCAGCTCTCGTGGAGGCGGGGCCACCGGGGAGCTGTTTTTT. The rearrangement joins TRBV5-1 to TRBJ2-2; possible D gene TRBD2, 6 bases. CDR1 SGHRS and CDR2 YFSETQ come from the germline V gene. CDR3 length equals 16 residues. With 3 bases removed from V and 4 bases from J, the gap between germline ends came to 16 bases.

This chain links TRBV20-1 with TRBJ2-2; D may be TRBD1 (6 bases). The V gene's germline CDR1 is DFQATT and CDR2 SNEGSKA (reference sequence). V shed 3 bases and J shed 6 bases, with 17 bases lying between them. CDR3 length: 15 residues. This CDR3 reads CSARAITGSAGELFF. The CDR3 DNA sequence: TGCAGTGCTAGGGCTATTACAGGGTCGGCCGGGGAGCTGTTTTTT.

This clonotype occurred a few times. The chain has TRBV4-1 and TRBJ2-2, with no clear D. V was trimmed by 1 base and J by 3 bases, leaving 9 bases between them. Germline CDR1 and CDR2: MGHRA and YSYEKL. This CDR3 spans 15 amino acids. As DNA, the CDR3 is TGCGCCAGCAGCCAAGTCTGGCCAGACACCGGGGAGCTGTTTTTT. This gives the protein CASSQVWPDTGELFF.

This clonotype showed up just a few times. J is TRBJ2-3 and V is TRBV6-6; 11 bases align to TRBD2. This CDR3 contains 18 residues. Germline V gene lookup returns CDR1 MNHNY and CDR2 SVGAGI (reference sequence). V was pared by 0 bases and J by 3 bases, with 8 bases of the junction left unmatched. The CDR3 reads CASSYSTGLAGVTDTQYF. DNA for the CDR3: TGTGCCAGCAGTTACTCGACTGGACTAGCGGGTGTTACAGATACGCAGTATTTT.

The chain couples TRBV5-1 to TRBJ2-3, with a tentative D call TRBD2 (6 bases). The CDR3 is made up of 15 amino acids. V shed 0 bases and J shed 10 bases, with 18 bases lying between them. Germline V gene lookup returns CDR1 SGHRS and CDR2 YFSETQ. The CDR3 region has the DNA TGCGCCAGCAGCTTGGAGGAGGCAGGAGGGGCTCCGCAGTATTTT. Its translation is CASSLEEAGGAPQYF.

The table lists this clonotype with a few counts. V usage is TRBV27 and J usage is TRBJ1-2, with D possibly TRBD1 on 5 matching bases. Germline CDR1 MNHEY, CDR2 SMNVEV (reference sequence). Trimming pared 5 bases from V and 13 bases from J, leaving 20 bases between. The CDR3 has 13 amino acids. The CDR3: CASSPTGLYIGTF. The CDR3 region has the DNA TGTGCCAGCAGTCCGACGGGACTTTACATCGGCACCTTC.

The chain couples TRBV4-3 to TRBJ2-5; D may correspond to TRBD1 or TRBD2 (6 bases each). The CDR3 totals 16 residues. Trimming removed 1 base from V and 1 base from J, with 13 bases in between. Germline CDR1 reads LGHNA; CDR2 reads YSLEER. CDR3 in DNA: TGCGCCAGCAGCCAAGCAATGAGGGGGGTCCAAGAGACCCAGTACTTC. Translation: CASSQAMRGVQETQYF.

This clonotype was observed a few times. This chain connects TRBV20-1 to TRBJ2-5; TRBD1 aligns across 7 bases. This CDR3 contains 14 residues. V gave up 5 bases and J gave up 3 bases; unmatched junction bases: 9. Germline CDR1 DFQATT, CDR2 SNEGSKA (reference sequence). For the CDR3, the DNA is TGCAGTGCTCCGAGACAGGGCTTGAAAGAGACCCAGTACTTC. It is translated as CSAPRQGLKETQYF.

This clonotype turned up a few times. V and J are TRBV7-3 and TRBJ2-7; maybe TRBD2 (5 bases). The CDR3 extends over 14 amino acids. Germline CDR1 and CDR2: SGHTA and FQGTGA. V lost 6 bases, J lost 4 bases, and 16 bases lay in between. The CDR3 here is CASSLHGAGYEQYF. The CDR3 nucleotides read TGTGCCAGCAGTTTACATGGTGCGGGTTACGAGCAGTACTTC. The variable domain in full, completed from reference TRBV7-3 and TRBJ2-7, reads GAGVSQTPSNKVTEKGKYVELRCDPISGHTALYWYRQSLGQGPEFLIYFQGTGAADDSGLPNDRFFAVRPEGSVSTLKIQRTERGDSAVYLCASSLHGAGYEQYFGPGTRLTVT.

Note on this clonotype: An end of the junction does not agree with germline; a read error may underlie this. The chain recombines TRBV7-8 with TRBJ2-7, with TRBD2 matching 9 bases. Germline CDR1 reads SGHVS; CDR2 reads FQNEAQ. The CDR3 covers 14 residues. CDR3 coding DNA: TGTGCCAGCAGCCTAGCGGGGTTGACTAGCGAGCAGTACTTC. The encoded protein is CASSLAGLTSEQYF.

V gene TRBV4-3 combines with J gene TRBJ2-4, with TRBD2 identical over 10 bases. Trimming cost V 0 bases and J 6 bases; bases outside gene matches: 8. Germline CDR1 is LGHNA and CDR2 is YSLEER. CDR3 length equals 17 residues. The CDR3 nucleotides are TGCGCCAGCAGCCAAGAAACGGGAGCGGGGGGGAGAAACATTCAGTACTTC. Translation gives CASSQETGAGGRNIQYF.

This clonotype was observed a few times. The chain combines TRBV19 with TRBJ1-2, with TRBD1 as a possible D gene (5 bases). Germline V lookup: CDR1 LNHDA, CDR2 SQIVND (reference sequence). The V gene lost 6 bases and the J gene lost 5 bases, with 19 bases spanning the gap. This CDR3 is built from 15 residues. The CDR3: CASSPVGGVEYGYTF. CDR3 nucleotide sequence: TGTGCCAGTAGCCCGGTAGGAGGGGTGGAGTATGGCTACACCTTC.

CDR3 in amino acids: CASSTPEADTQYF. The CDR3 DNA sequence: TGTGCCAGCAGCACGCCTGAGGCGGATACGCAGTATTTT. The chain combines TRBV7-9 with TRBJ2-3, with D unclear. Germline lookup yields CDR1 SEHNR and CDR2 FQNEAQ (reference sequence). V dropped 5 bases and J dropped 6 bases, with 12 bases sitting between them. This CDR3 has 13 residues.

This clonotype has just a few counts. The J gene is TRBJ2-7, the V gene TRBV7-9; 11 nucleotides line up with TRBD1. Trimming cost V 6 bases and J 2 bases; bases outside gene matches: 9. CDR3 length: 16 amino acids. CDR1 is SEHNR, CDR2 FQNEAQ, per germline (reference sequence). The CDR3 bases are TGTGCCAGCAGAGGGACAGGGGGGGCTTCGGCCTACGAGCAGTACTTC. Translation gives CASRGTGGASAYEQYF.

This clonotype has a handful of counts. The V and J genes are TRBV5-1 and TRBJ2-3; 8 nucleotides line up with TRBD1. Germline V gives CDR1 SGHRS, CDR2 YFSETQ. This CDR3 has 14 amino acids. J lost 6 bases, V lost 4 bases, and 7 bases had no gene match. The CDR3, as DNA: TGCGCCAGCAGCACACAGGGGGGAGGTGATACGCAGTATTTT. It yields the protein CASSTQGGGDTQYF. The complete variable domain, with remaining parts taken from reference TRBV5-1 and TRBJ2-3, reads KAGVTQTPRYLIKTRGQQVTLSCSPISGHRSVSWYQQTPGQGLQFLFEYFSETQRNKGNFPGRFSGRQFSNSRSEMNVSTLELGDSALYLCASSTQGGGDTQYFGPGTRLTVL.

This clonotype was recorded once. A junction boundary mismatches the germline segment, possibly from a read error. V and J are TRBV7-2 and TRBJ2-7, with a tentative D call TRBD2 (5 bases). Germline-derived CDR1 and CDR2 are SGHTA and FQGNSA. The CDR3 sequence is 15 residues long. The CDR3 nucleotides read TGTGCCAGCAGCTTAGCGCATACCCGGGGTTACGAGCTGTACTTC. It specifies CASSLAHTRGYELYF.

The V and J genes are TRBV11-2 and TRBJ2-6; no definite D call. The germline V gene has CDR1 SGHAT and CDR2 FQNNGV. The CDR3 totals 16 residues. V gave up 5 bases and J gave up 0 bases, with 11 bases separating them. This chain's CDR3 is CASSLAGGSGANVLTF. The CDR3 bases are TGTGCCAGCAGCCTCGCCGGCGGCTCTGGGGCCAACGTCCTGACTTTC.

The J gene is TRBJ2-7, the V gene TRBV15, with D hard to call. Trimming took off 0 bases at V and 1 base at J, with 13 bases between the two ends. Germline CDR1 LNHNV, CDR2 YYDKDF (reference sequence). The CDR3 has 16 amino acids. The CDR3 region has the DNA TGTGCCACCAGCAGAGATGCAACTCGGGTATCCTACGAGCAGTACTTC. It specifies CATSRDATRVSYEQYF.